The source of this T cell receptor (beta chain) is a study of technical replicates of blood from a few donors. TCRdb keeps only in-frame clones here, not all; method: immunoSEQ multiplex PCR. This table has about 72,000 clones, about nine tenths appearing once. Germline-derived CDR1 and CDR2 are MNHNY and SVGAGI (reference sequence). V was clipped by 2 bases and J by 0 bases, with 10 bases between them. The CDR3 is 16 residues long. The chain is built from TRBV6-6 and TRBJ1-4; a possible D gene is TRBD1 (5 bases). The receptor was isolated from a human donor in good health. The material sequenced was T cells isolated from PBMCs. As DNA, the CDR3 is TGTGCCAGCAGTTACGCGGGGGGGTCAACTAATGAAAAACTGTTTTTT. Amino acid sequence: CASSYAGGSTNEKLFF.